A selection of T cell receptor beta chains follows, all from one sample in a study of T cell responses to AZD1222 COVID-19 vaccine. Using immunoSEQ multiplex PCR, the repertoire was profiled, and TCRdb retains in-frame clones only, with some absent. Counted here are about 110,000 clones, about 89% occurring once; the ten biggest clones make up roughly 4.5%. The sequencing here drew on peripheral blood, taken 28 days after the second AZD1222 dose. Source of these receptors: an adult who received the AZD1222 COVID-19 vaccine. Both conserved end residues are part of each CDR3. The order of the fields is J gene, V gene, D gene, CDR3 protein. D genes are given only for firm matches.

j_call: TRBJ1-2; v_call: TRBV27; d_call: -; cdr3_aa: CASSPHPKTDGYTF
j_call: TRBJ2-5; v_call: TRBV3-1/TRBV3-2; d_call: -; cdr3_aa: CASSQENFGLQETQYF
j_call: TRBJ2-4; v_call: TRBV7-8; d_call: -; cdr3_aa: CASSLSLNIQYF
j_call: TRBJ1-1; v_call: TRBV7-9; d_call: TRBD1; cdr3_aa: CASSSRDRVTEAFF
j_call: TRBJ1-2; v_call: TRBV9; d_call: TRBD1; cdr3_aa: CASSTGQGPYGYTF
j_call: TRBJ2-2; v_call: TRBV11-2; d_call: TRBD2; cdr3_aa: CASSPTGLAGVHGELFF
j_call: TRBJ2-3; v_call: TRBV29-1; d_call: -; cdr3_aa: CSVLPFRPLGRADTQYF
j_call: TRBJ1-5; v_call: TRBV7-8; d_call: TRBD1; cdr3_aa: CASMPPGQGFWGQHF
j_call: TRBJ2-1; v_call: TRBV9; d_call: TRBD2; cdr3_aa: CASSPSGRAGVNNEQFF
j_call: TRBJ2-7; v_call: TRBV18; d_call: -; cdr3_aa: CASSGGIYEQYF
j_call: TRBJ1-2; v_call: TRBV7-9; d_call: TRBD1; cdr3_aa: CASSPGTGGNYGYTF
j_call: TRBJ2-2; v_call: TRBV19; d_call: TRBD1; cdr3_aa: CASSGTGGRTGELFF
j_call: TRBJ2-3; v_call: TRBV5-1; d_call: TRBD2; cdr3_aa: CASSFGASGGTDTQYF
j_call: TRBJ2-7; v_call: TRBV21-1; d_call: -; cdr3_aa: CASSKADRDRSHEQYF
j_call: TRBJ2-1; v_call: TRBV19; d_call: -; cdr3_aa: CASSINYGYNEQFF
j_call: TRBJ2-1; v_call: TRBV9; d_call: TRBD2; cdr3_aa: CASGTSGGNEQFF
j_call: TRBJ2-1; v_call: TRBV19; d_call: -; cdr3_aa: CASSIGSGSYNEQFF
j_call: TRBJ2-3; v_call: TRBV5-1; d_call: -; cdr3_aa: CASSLLQGRTDTQYF
j_call: TRBJ1-2; v_call: TRBV30; d_call: -; cdr3_aa: CAWSLGGGSYGYTF
j_call: TRBJ1-5; v_call: TRBV24-1; d_call: -; cdr3_aa: CATSEGANHQPQHF
j_call: TRBJ1-6; v_call: TRBV10-3; d_call: -; cdr3_aa: CAISGAADNSPLHF
j_call: TRBJ2-7; v_call: TRBV7-2; d_call: TRBD1; cdr3_aa: CASRYQQGAYEQYF
j_call: TRBJ2-2; v_call: TRBV5-1; d_call: TRBD2; cdr3_aa: CASSSTGTSSGELFF
j_call: TRBJ2-1; v_call: TRBV7-3; d_call: -; cdr3_aa: CASSLTRDTGNEQFF
j_call: TRBJ2-7; v_call: TRBV6-2/TRBV6-3; d_call: TRBD2; cdr3_aa: CASSVWTSGGRYEQYF
j_call: TRBJ2-1; v_call: TRBV12-3/TRBV12-4; d_call: TRBD2; cdr3_aa: CASRWGGRGEQFF
j_call: TRBJ2-3; v_call: TRBV10-3; d_call: TRBD1; cdr3_aa: CAISGDRGPGDTQYF
j_call: TRBJ2-3; v_call: TRBV7-2; d_call: -; cdr3_aa: CASTLGGGRTDTQYF
j_call: TRBJ2-6; v_call: TRBV27; d_call: -; cdr3_aa: CASSLSRLLASGANVLTF
j_call: TRBJ1-2; v_call: TRBV7-2; d_call: -; cdr3_aa: CASSFGDTGSGYTF
j_call: TRBJ2-7; v_call: TRBV7-2; d_call: -; cdr3_aa: CASSLDRARSYEQYF
j_call: TRBJ1-2; v_call: TRBV5-1; d_call: -; cdr3_aa: CASTILPGPNSNGYTF
j_call: TRBJ2-7; v_call: TRBV11-2; d_call: -; cdr3_aa: CASSLGAYEQYF
j_call: TRBJ2-5; v_call: TRBV24-1; d_call: TRBD2; cdr3_aa: CATSEPGLAGEETQYF
j_call: TRBJ1-2; v_call: TRBV7-2; d_call: -; cdr3_aa: CASSLVPPGAGYTF
j_call: TRBJ2-3; v_call: TRBV6-2/TRBV6-3; d_call: TRBD2; cdr3_aa: CASSSGGTPSTDTQYF
j_call: TRBJ2-7; v_call: TRBV6-2/TRBV6-3; d_call: -; cdr3_aa: CASSFYRIAYEQYF
j_call: TRBJ1-2; v_call: TRBV7-2; d_call: -; cdr3_aa: CASSFGTASNYGYTF
j_call: TRBJ1-5; v_call: TRBV19; d_call: -; cdr3_aa: CASSSQGRQPQHF
j_call: TRBJ2-7; v_call: TRBV7-2; d_call: TRBD2; cdr3_aa: CASSLAQTSGSLYEQYF
j_call: TRBJ1-1; v_call: TRBV24-1; d_call: -; cdr3_aa: CATSDWMNTEAFF
j_call: TRBJ1-3; v_call: TRBV11-2; d_call: -; cdr3_aa: CASSLYDSGNTIYF
j_call: TRBJ1-2; v_call: TRBV4-3; d_call: -; cdr3_aa: CASSLDSGSNYGYTF
j_call: TRBJ2-1; v_call: TRBV9; d_call: TRBD1; cdr3_aa: CASSLTTGAWVNEQFF
j_call: TRBJ1-3; v_call: TRBV4-3; d_call: -; cdr3_aa: CASSQERGLADTIYF
j_call: TRBJ1-2; v_call: TRBV15; d_call: -; cdr3_aa: CATSRGGGLNYGYTF
j_call: TRBJ2-3; v_call: TRBV6-4; d_call: TRBD2; cdr3_aa: CASSQGTSGGTDTQYF
j_call: TRBJ1-1; v_call: TRBV30; d_call: -; cdr3_aa: CAWSVPGPEAFF
j_call: TRBJ1-6; v_call: TRBV27; d_call: -; cdr3_aa: CASTRGDGYNSPLHF
j_call: TRBJ1-2; v_call: TRBV7-9; d_call: -; cdr3_aa: CASSLARRDNYGYTF
j_call: TRBJ2-3; v_call: TRBV6-2/TRBV6-3; d_call: -; cdr3_aa: CASSWAGVATDTQYF
j_call: TRBJ2-6; v_call: TRBV4-3; d_call: -; cdr3_aa: CASSQSTGTGANVLTF
j_call: TRBJ1-4; v_call: TRBV5-1; d_call: TRBD1; cdr3_aa: CASSSQGLGNEKLFF
j_call: TRBJ1-2; v_call: TRBV27; d_call: -; cdr3_aa: CASSQGGDYGYTF
j_call: TRBJ1-2; v_call: TRBV5-5; d_call: TRBD1; cdr3_aa: CASSLGTGFDTF
j_call: TRBJ1-2; v_call: TRBV28; d_call: -; cdr3_aa: CASSLYGTGNYNYGYTF
j_call: TRBJ1-4; v_call: TRBV29-1; d_call: TRBD1; cdr3_aa: CSVEDGQAHEKLFF
j_call: TRBJ2-5; v_call: TRBV7-2; d_call: -; cdr3_aa: CASSLPSVETQYF
j_call: TRBJ2-2; v_call: TRBV6-5; d_call: -; cdr3_aa: CASNPQGANTGELFF
j_call: TRBJ2-1; v_call: TRBV7-6; d_call: TRBD2; cdr3_aa: CASSRVTSGAGNEQFF